The source of this T cell receptor (beta chain) is a study of response to subunit inactivated influenza vaccine (dated by TCRdb to 2016 to 2018). Regarding the research as a whole: The study used deep quantitative T cell receptor repertoire profiling to track responses to a trivalent subunit inactivated influenza vaccine.

CDR1 MNHEY and CDR2 SVGEGT are derived from the germline V gene. The CDR3 covers 15 residues, taking in both the cysteine and the phenylalanine. The CDR3 DNA has 45 bases and is translated from base 1. V and J are trimmed by 0 bases and 10 bases, and the gene matches miss 8 bases of the junction. The time point label for this specimen denotes: approximately 40 days after influenza vaccine administration. Study-level results and caveats: It was suggested by the authors that each seasonal influenza vaccination may recruit only a limited number of new T cells.

For this clonotype: It lacks a known antigen. One base away there is no much larger clone; base qualities are not given.

Library creation used RT-PCR. The sequencer was an Illumina HiSeq 2500. The public sequencing data were trimmed at Q25 with fastp and processed into clonotypes with MiXCR by TCRdb, which kept only in-frame beta chains. When rows share a CDR3 protein, they turn into one entry using the most common DNA and genes. For this sample the table gives 150,000 to 200,000 distinct CDR3 sequences, of which roughly a tenth were detected only once. 9.5% to 15% of the sample rests with the top ten. The TCR sequence derives from a man aged 50-59 years who received an inactivated influenza vaccine. Donor details come from another sample of the same person, matched by shared clones. The rearrangement combines TRBV6-2 or TRBV6-3 with TRBJ2-1; 8 bases in the middle match TRBD1. Sample: non-naive T cells sorted from PBMCs, taken 45 days after vaccination. The sample's cell subset or site label, in plain terms: memory T cell fraction. The CDR3 here reads CASSYSAAGTGEQFF. The nucleotides read TGTGCCAGCAGTTACTCCGCTGCAGGGACAGGAGAGCAGTTCTTC.